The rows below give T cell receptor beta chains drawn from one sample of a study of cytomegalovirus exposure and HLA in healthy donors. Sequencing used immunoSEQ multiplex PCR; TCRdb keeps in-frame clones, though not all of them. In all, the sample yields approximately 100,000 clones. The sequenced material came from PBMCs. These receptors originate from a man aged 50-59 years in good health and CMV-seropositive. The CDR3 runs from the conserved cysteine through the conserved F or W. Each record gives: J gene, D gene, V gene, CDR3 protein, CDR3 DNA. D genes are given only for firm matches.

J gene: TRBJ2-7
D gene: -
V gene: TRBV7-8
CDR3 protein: CASSLGGGAYEQYF
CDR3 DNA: TGTGCCAGCAGCTTAGGGGGGGGCGCCTACGAGCAGTACTTC

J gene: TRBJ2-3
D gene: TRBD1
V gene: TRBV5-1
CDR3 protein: CASAPGQGPDTQYF
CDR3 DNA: TGCGCCAGCGCCCCGGGACAGGGGCCAGATACGCAGTATTTT

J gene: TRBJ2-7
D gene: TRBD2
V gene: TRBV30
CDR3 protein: CAWTGSGSYNEQYF
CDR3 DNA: TGTGCCTGGACGGGAAGCGGGAGTTACAACGAGCAGTACTTC

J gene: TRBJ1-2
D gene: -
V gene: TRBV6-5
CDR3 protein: CASSYGQGHGYTF
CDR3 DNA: TGTGCCAGCAGTTACGGCCAGGGCCATGGCTACACCTTC

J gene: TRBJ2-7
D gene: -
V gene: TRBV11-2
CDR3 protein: CASSLGLAHEQYF
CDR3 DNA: TGTGCCAGCAGCTTAGGACTGGCCCACGAGCAGTACTTC

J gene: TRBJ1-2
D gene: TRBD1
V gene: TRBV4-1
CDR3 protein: CASSQVGGRGPGGYTF
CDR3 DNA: TGCGCCAGCAGCCAAGTAGGGGGCAGGGGGCCAGGTGGCTACACCTTC

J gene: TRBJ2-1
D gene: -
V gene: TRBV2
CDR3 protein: CASSESESSYNEQFF
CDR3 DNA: TGTGCCAGCAGTGAATCGGAGAGCTCCTACAATGAGCAGTTCTTC

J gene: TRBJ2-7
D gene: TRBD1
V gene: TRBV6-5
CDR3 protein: CASSYRQGPKPDEQYF
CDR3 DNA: TGTGCCAGCAGTTACAGACAGGGACCCAAACCGGACGAGCAGTACTTC

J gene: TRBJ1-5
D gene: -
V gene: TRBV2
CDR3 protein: CASSEGLRGTQPQHF
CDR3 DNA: TGTGCCAGCAGTGAAGGATTGAGAGGGACACAGCCCCAGCATTTT

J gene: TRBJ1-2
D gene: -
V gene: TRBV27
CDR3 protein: CASSLSRGNGYTF
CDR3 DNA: TGTGCCAGCAGTTTATCGAGAGGGAATGGCTACACCTTC

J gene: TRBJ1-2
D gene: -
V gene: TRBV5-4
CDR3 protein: CASSSATGGNYGYTF
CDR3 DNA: TGTGCCAGCAGCTCGGCCACAGGCGGAAACTATGGCTACACCTTC

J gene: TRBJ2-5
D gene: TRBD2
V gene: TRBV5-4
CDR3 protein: CASSLGGIAGVRETQYF
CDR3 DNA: TGTGCCAGCAGCTTGGGGGGGATAGCGGGAGTTCGAGAGACCCAGTACTTC

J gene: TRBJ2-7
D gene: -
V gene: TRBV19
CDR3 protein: CASKGGDKAEQYF
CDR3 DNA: TGTGCCAGTAAAGGAGGGGATAAGGCCGAGCAGTACTTC

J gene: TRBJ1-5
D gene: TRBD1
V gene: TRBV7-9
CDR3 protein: CASSWTGDQPQHF
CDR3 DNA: TGTGCCAGCAGCTGGACAGGGGACCAGCCCCAGCATTTT

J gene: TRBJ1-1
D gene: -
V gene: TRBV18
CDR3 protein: CASSPPQSTEAFF
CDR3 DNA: TGTGCCAGCTCACCACCCCAGTCCACTGAAGCTTTCTTT